The 27 T cell receptor beta chains reported below all come from one sample, sequenced in a study of CD8+ T cells in alopecia areata. In each case, RNA was isolated and then reverse transcribed into cDNA as the sequencing template. Profiling relied on immunoSEQ multiplex PCR, and the TCRdb table lists in-frame clones only, not all of them. The sample was found to contain about 270,000 clones, and every one recurs. Cells pooled from cutaneous lymph nodes were sorted on CD4, CD8alpha, NKG2D, NKG2ACE and other markers. Source material: CD4+ T cells sorted from a lymph node. These receptors came from a C3H/HeJ mouse with alopecia areata. This strain's MHC haplotype is H2-k.

Comment on this clone: This may arise from a read error, as a much more abundant clone is one base away. Gene names refer to mouse genes. The observed sequence ends 4 residues before the CDR3 terminus, with the missing tail filled in from the germline J gene. The rearrangement links TRBV13-3 to TRBJ2-2, with D uncertain. The germline CDR1 and CDR2 sequences are NNHDY and SYVADS. V gave up 2 bases and J gave up 0 bases, with 5 bases separating them. This CDR3 has 14 residues. Partial CDR3 DNA: TGTGCCAGCAGTGACGCAGCAAACACCGGG. It encodes CASSDAANTG. The full-length CDR3 reads as CASSDAANTGQLYF.

This clone came up a few times. Genes and germline come from the mouse. The sequence runs out 4 residues before the end of the CDR3; the remainder is reconstructed from the germline J gene. The gene calls are TRBV19 and TRBJ2-7, with a possible D match to TRBD1 (5 bases). Germline V gives CDR1 FNHDT, CDR2 SITEND (reference sequence). The CDR3 is 12 residues long. The DNA read from the CDR3 is TGTGCCAGCAGTATCCCAGGGAAT. This gives the protein CASSIPGN. The CDR3 as a whole reads CASSIPGNEQYF.

Points on this clone: Gene names are mouse gene names. The sequenced CDR3 bases are TGTGCCAGCAGTGAACTGGGGGGGGGTGCAGAA. Protein sequence: CASSELGGGAE. The entire CDR3 is CASSELGGGAETLYF. The rearrangement links TRBV13-1 to TRBJ2-3, with 10 bases fitting TRBD2. The read is 4 residues too short to cover the CDR3 end, so that end is filled in from the germline J gene. The V gene's germline CDR1 is NSHNY and CDR2 SYGAGN. J was trimmed by 1 base and V by 2 bases; bases with no gene match: 1. The CDR3 covers 15 residues.

A few counts support this clone. Germline and genes: mouse. The read is 4 residues too short to cover the CDR3 end, so that end is filled in from the germline J gene. The rearrangement joins TRBV31 to TRBJ2-1; 8 nucleotides line up with TRBD2. Trimming took 4 bases from V and 1 from J; bases not matched to a gene: 3. Germline V gene data show CDR1 as GKSSPN and CDR2 as SITVG. The CDR3 spans 14 residues. The sequenced CDR3 bases are TGTGCCTGGAACAACTGGGGGAACTATGCT. Translated, it gives CAWNNWGNYA. The CDR3 as a whole reads CAWNNWGNYAEQFF. Looking up the rest from reference TRBV31 and TRBJ2-1 gives the full variable domain: AQTIHQWPVAEIKAVGSPLSLGCTIKGKSSPNLYWYWQATGGTLQQLFYSITVGQVESVVQLNLSASRPKDDQFILSTEKLLLSHSGFYLCAWNNWGNYAEQFFGPGTRLTVL.

In its sample, this clone was seen a few times. Any gene name here is a mouse gene name. The read ends 4 residues before the CDR3 terminus; that terminus is restored from the germline J gene. At the DNA level, this CDR3 is encoded by other sequences in the same sample as well. V gene TRBV13-1 combines with J gene TRBJ1-2, with 7 bases fitting TRBD1. After removal of 4 bases from V and 0 bases from J, the junction contained 6 bases not matched to a gene. This CDR3 has 15 residues. Germline CDR1 NSHNY, CDR2 SYGAGN. The sequenced part of the CDR3 DNA is TGTGCCAGCAGTCCCCTGGGGACAGCAAACTCC. It specifies CASSPLGTANS. The CDR3 as a whole reads CASSPLGTANSDYTF.

This clone was observed a few times. The genes and germline here are from mouse. From the germline J gene comes the end of the CDR3, since the read stops 4 residues before it. Other DNA sequences in the sample encode the same CDR3. This chain uses TRBV5 with TRBJ2-3; 11 positions agree with TRBD2. From germline, CDR1 is LGHNA and CDR2 YNLKQL (reference sequence). V dropped 4 bases and J dropped 0; count of bases not matched to a gene: 3. This CDR3 contains 16 residues. Partial CDR3 DNA: TGTGCCAGCAGCCCCGGACTGGGGGGTAGTGCAGAA. Its translation is CASSPGLGGSAE. The complete CDR3 sequence is CASSPGLGGSAETLYF.

This clone showed up just a few times. Gene names denote mouse genes. The CDR3 extends 4 residues past the end of the read, so its final part is completed from the germline J gene. This CDR3 is also generated by other DNA sequences in the sample. The chain couples TRBV5 to TRBJ1-1, with 7 bases matching TRBD1. Germline V lookup: CDR1 LGHNA, CDR2 YNLKQL (reference sequence). V shed 1 base and J 0 bases; nucleotides not matched to a gene: 2. The CDR3 contains 15 residues. The covered CDR3 bases are TGTGCCAGCAGCCAAGTCGGGACAGCAAACACA. Translation: CASSQVGTANT. The whole CDR3 sequence reads CASSQVGTANTEVFF.

About this clone itself: Genes and germline come from the mouse. The CDR3 goes on 4 residues after the read ends, and that part is filled in from the germline J gene. The V gene is TRBV13-2, the J gene TRBJ2-4; D possibly corresponds to TRBD1 (5 bases). CDR3 length equals 12 residues. Germline assignment: CDR1 NNHNN and CDR2 SYGAGS (reference sequence). V shed 4 bases and J shed 3 bases, with 6 bases lying between them. CDR3 in amino acids: CASGYRQNTLYF. The DNA read from the CDR3 is TGTGCCAGCGGTTACAGGCAAAAC.

This clone was counted at least ten times. Gene names are the mouse ones. The sequence runs out 4 residues before the end of the CDR3; the remainder is reconstructed from the germline J gene. This chain connects TRBV13-1 to TRBJ2-5; 8 positions agree with TRBD1. The CDR3 runs to 14 residues. Germline CDR1 reads NSHNY; CDR2 reads SYGAGN. CDR3 residues: CASSGQVREDTQYF. The CDR3 bases that were read are TGTGCCAGCTCGGGACAGGTGCGGGAAGAC.

In regard to this clone: Gene names are mouse gene names. The missing CDR3 end, 4 residues past where the read stops, is filled in from the germline J gene. The chain has TRBV14 and TRBJ2-3; 8 nucleotides agree with TRBD1. Germline V gives CDR1 SGHDT, CDR2 FRDEAV. The CDR3 covers 16 residues. After removal of 2 bases from V and 0 bases from J, the junction contained 5 bases not matched to a gene. This CDR3 is CASSLGQGASAETLYF. The sequenced CDR3 bases are TGTGCCAGCAGTTTGGGGCAGGGGGCAAGTGCAGAA.

In the case of this clone: Gene names and germline match the mouse. The sequence runs out 4 residues before the end of the CDR3; the remainder is reconstructed from the germline J gene. J is TRBJ2-1 and V is TRBV5; tentative D call: TRBD2 (6 bases). The germline gives CDR1 LGHNA, CDR2 YNLKQL (reference sequence). V was pared by 1 base and J by 3 bases, with 10 bases between. The CDR3 length is 15 residues. The DNA read from the CDR3 is TGTGCCAGCAGCCAAGTGGCTGGGGTCTATGCT. Amino acids: CASSQVAGVYA. The full CDR3 protein reads CASSQVAGVYAEQFF.

Note on this clone: Mouse names are used for the genes. Sequencing ends 4 residues short of the CDR3 end; the germline J gene provides the rest. The chain carries TRBV1 and TRBJ1-1; 7 nucleotides agree with TRBD1. The CDR3 runs to 12 residues. Germline trimming cut 8 bases from V and 3 bases from J; bases unmatched to any gene: 3. Germline V gives CDR1 NSQYPW, CDR2 LRSPGD (reference sequence). The covered CDR3 bases are TGCACCTGCGACAGGGTTGACACA. Amino acids: CTCDRVDT. The full CDR3 protein reads CTCDRVDTEVFF.

This clone has more than one count but fewer than ten. Gene labels here are mouse ones. The read ends 4 residues early relative to the CDR3; the germline J gene fills the gap. This rearrangement joins TRBV12-1 to TRBJ2-7; 11 positions agree with TRBD2. Germline V lookup: CDR1 SGHSN, CDR2 HYEKVE. CDR3 length: 15 residues. The sequenced part of the CDR3 DNA is TGTGCCAGCTCGATACAGACTGGGGGGGGTTAT. Residues: CASSIQTGGGY. The whole CDR3 region reads CASSIQTGGGYEQYF.

A word on this clone: Any gene name here is a mouse gene name. The read stops 4 residues short of the end of the CDR3; the missing end is completed from the germline J gene. This chain joins TRBV1 and TRBJ2-5, with 11 bases aligning to TRBD2. CDR3 length: 15 residues. Germline V gene lookup returns CDR1 NSQYPW and CDR2 LRSPGD (reference sequence). The CDR3: CTCSAPGLGDDTQYF. The part of the CDR3 DNA that was read is TGCACCTGCAGTGCACCGGGACTGGGGGATGAC.

Of note for this clone: The gene names given are mouse names. The read stops 4 residues short of the end of the CDR3; the missing end is completed from the germline J gene. The V gene is TRBV19, the J gene TRBJ1-1, with TRBD1 identical over 7 bases. The CDR3 extends over 12 amino acids. Germline lookup yields CDR1 FNHDT and CDR2 SITEND (reference sequence). CDR3 sequence: CASRQGLAEVFF. The sequenced CDR3 bases are TGTGCCAGCAGACAGGGGTTGGCA.

On this clone: Gene names refer to mouse genes. The read gets to within 4 residues of the CDR3 end, and the germline J gene fills in the rest. In the same sample, other DNA sequences code for this CDR3. V and J are TRBV19 and TRBJ2-7; TRBD2 matches 12 bases. With 2 bases clipped from V and 3 bases from J, the junction kept 0 bases outside the gene matches. Germline values: CDR1 FNHDT, CDR2 SITEND (reference sequence). The CDR3 runs 14 residues. CDR3 loop: CASSMGLGGYEQYF. CDR3 bases read: TGTGCCAGCAGTATGGGACTGGGGGGCTAT.

The table lists this clone with a few counts. Gene names and germline match the mouse. Read sequence stops 4 residues before the CDR3 end, and the germline J gene provides the missing end. The V call is TRBV5, the J call TRBJ2-3, with 12 bases lining up with TRBD2. Trimming removed 6 bases from V and 2 bases from J; junction bases left unmatched: 3. The length of the CDR3 is 15 residues. Germline CDR1 LGHNA, CDR2 YNLKQL (reference sequence). The sequenced CDR3 bases are TGTGCCAGCAGGACTGGGGGGGCTTTTGCAGAA. This encodes CASRTGGAFAE. The full CDR3 protein reads CASRTGGAFAETLYF.

Comment on this clone: Germline and genes: mouse. The CDR3 end lies 4 residues beyond the end of the read and is filled in from the germline J gene. The chain carries TRBV1 and TRBJ2-1, with 8 bases lining up with TRBD2. After removal of 3 bases from V and 4 bases from J, the junction contained 11 bases not matched to a gene. The CDR3 is 17 amino acids. Per the germline V gene, CDR1 is NSQYPW and CDR2 is LRSPGD (reference sequence). The CDR3 loop reads CTCSAKGWGDNYAEQFF. Partial CDR3 DNA: TGCACCTGCAGTGCGAAGGGCTGGGGGGACAATTATGCT. Together with reference TRBV1 and TRBJ2-1, the CDR3 gives the full variable domain: VTLLEQNPRWRLVPRGQAVNLRCILKNSQYPWMSWYQQDLQKQLQWLFTLRSPGDKEVKSLPGADYLATRVTDTELRLQVANMSQGRTLYCTCSAKGWGDNYAEQFFGPGTRLTVL.

This clone was detected only a few times. Gene names denote mouse genes. From the germline J gene comes the end of the CDR3, since the read stops 4 residues before it. This chain uses TRBV13-1 with TRBJ2-2, with TRBD1 as a possible D gene (6 bases). V lost 4 bases and J 2 bases, leaving 9 bases between the germline ends. The CDR3 loop spans 14 amino acids. From germline, CDR1 is NSHNY and CDR2 SYGAGN. The sequenced part of the CDR3 DNA is TGTGCCAGCAGTCAGGGACATAACACCGGG. This sequence encodes CASSQGHNTG. The entire CDR3 reads CASSQGHNTGQLYF.

This clone turned up a few times. Gene names follow the mouse nomenclature. The covered CDR3 bases are TGCACCTGCAGTGCAAGGCTGGGGGGGCCGGACCAAGAC. Encoded protein: CTCSARLGGPDQD. Given in full, the CDR3 is CTCSARLGGPDQDTQYF. The chain combines TRBV1 with TRBJ2-5, with TRBD2 matching 10 bases. The sequence runs out 4 residues before the end of the CDR3; the remainder is reconstructed from the germline J gene. The germline V gene encodes CDR1 NSQYPW and CDR2 LRSPGD (reference sequence). Trimming at V came to 2 bases and at J to 1 base, leaving 6 bases not matched to a gene. The length of the CDR3 is 17 residues.

In its sample, this clone was seen a few times. The gene symbols are mouse symbols. Read coverage stops 4 residues before the CDR3 terminus; the germline J gene supplies the remainder. This chain links TRBV19 with TRBJ2-3; the match to TRBD2 covers 11 bases. The CDR3 is 16 residues long. The V gene's germline CDR1 is FNHDT and CDR2 SITEND (reference sequence). Trimming removed 5 bases from V and 4 bases from J; junction bases left unmatched: 9. Incomplete CDR3 DNA: TGTGCCAGCAGGCCTCCGGGACTGGGGGAGTCAGAA. Translated, it gives CASRPPGLGESE. The complete CDR3 protein is CASRPPGLGESETLYF.

Worth noting for this clone: Mouse names are used for the genes. The CDR3 extends 4 residues past the end of the read, so its final part is completed from the germline J gene. J is TRBJ2-3 and V is TRBV5; 9 nucleotides agree with TRBD2. The CDR3 spans 16 residues. CDR1 is LGHNA, CDR2 YNLKQL, per germline (reference sequence). V trimming: 4 bases; J trimming: 0 bases; junction bases outside the gene matches: 5. The CDR3 loop reads CASSLLGGSSAETLYF. The CDR3 DNA, read in part, is TGTGCCAGCAGCCTCCTGGGGGGGTCTAGTGCAGAA.

As concerns this clone: Here the gene names and germline are mouse. The CDR3 extends 4 residues past the end of the read, so its final part is completed from the germline J gene. This chain links TRBV13-1 with TRBJ2-1; the D gene is possibly TRBD1 (5 bases). V lost 3 bases and J lost 0, with 7 bases in between. The CDR3 loop spans 14 amino acids. Germline values: CDR1 NSHNY, CDR2 SYGAGN. The sequenced CDR3 bases are TGTGCCAGCAGTGCAGGGTTTAACTATGCT. It is translated as CASSAGFNYA. The full CDR3 is CASSAGFNYAEQFF.

This clone came up a few times. Germline and genes here are mouse. The CDR3 goes on 4 residues after the read ends, and that part is filled in from the germline J gene. This chain uses TRBV19 with TRBJ1-1, with 9 bases matching TRBD1. The CDR3 is 13 amino acids. Germline V gene lookup returns CDR1 FNHDT and CDR2 SITEND (reference sequence). The CDR3 bases that were read are TGTGCCAGCAGTAAGGACAGGGGAACA. This gives the protein CASSKDRGT. The complete CDR3 sequence is CASSKDRGTEVFF.

Details on this clone: Mouse germline and gene names are used. The read gets to within 4 residues of the CDR3 end, and the germline J gene fills in the rest. The chain is built from TRBV14 and TRBJ2-7; TRBD1 agrees at 10 bases. This CDR3 contains 14 residues. CDR1 SGHDT and CDR2 FRDEAV come from the germline V gene. Incomplete CDR3 DNA: TGTGCCAGCAGTTTAGGGACAGGGGAGGAT. Amino acids: CASSLGTGED. The entire CDR3 sequence reads CASSLGTGEDEQYF.

This clone was recorded at least ten times. All gene names here are mouse names. The sequenced fragment ends 4 residues before the CDR3 boundary, so the rest is inferred from the germline J gene. Other nucleotide sequences in the sample specify the same CDR3. V usage is TRBV13-2 and J usage is TRBJ2-1; 7 positions match TRBD1. J was trimmed by 1 base and V by 0 bases; bases with no gene match: 1. Germline lookup yields CDR1 NNHNN and CDR2 SYGAGS (reference sequence). This CDR3 region has 15 residues. The covered CDR3 bases are TGTGCCAGCGGTGATGCGGGACAGAACTATGCT. It codes for CASGDAGQNYA. The full CDR3 protein is CASGDAGQNYAEQFF.

This clone was observed a handful of times. The germline and genes are mouse ones. The CDR3 extends 4 residues past the end of the read, so its final part is completed from the germline J gene. The chain joins TRBV13-1 to TRBJ2-5; D is perhaps TRBD1 (6 bases). Germline V gene sequence: CDR1 NSHNY, CDR2 SYGAGN. The CDR3 consists of 13 residues. The V end was cut by 3 bases, the J end by 3 bases, with 8 bases between. The CDR3 loop is CASSVQGQDTQYF. CDR3 bases read: TGTGCCAGCAGTGTTCAGGGGCAAGAC.